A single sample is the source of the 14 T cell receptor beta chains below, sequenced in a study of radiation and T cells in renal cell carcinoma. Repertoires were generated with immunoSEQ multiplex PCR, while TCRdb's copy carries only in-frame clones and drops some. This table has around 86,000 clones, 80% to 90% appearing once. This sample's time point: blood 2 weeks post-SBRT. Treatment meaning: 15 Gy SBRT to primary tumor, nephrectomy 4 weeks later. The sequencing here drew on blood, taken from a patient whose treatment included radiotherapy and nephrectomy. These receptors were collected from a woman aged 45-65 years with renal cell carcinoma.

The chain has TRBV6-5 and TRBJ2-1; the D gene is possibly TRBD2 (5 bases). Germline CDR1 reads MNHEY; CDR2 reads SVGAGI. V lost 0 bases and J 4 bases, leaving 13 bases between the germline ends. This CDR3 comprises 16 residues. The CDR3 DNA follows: TGTGCCAGCAGTTACTCCTCACGGACGGGATACAATGAGCAGTTCTTC. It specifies CASSYSSRTGYNEQFF.

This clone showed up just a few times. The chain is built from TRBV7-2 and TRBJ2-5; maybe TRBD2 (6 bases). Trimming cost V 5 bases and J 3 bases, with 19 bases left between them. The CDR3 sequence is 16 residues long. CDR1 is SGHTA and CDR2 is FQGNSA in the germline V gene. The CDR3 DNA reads TGTGCCAGCAGCCCGCACCTCGGGAGACGGGAAGAGACCCAGTACTTC. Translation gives CASSPHLGRREETQYF.

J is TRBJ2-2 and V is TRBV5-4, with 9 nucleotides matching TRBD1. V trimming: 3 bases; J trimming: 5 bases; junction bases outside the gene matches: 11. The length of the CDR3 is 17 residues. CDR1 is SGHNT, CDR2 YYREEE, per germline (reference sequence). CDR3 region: CASSSPLGTGRTGELFF. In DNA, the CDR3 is TGTGCCAGCAGCTCGCCATTAGGGACAGGGAGGACCGGGGAGCTGTTTTTT.

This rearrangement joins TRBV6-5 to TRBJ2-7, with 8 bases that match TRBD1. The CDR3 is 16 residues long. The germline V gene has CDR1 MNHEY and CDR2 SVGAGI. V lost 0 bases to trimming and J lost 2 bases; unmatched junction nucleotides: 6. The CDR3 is CASSYSSRGLTYEQYF. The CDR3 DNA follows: TGTGCCAGCAGTTACTCTTCCAGGGGGCTTACCTACGAGCAGTACTTC.

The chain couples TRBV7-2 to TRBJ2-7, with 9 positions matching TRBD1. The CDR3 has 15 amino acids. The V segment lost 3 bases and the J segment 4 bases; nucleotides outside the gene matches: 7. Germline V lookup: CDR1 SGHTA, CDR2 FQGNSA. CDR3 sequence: CASSLEGQGMYEQYF. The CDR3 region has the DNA TGTGCCAGCAGCTTGGAAGGACAGGGGATGTACGAGCAGTACTTC.

The CDR3: CASSLDRGHYEQYF. The CDR3 DNA follows: TGTGCCAGCAGTCTGGACAGGGGGCACTACGAGCAGTACTTC. J is TRBJ2-7 and V is TRBV28, with 11 nucleotides matching TRBD1. Trimming took 5 bases from V and 3 from J; bases not matched to a gene: 3. Germline V lookup: CDR1 MDHEN, CDR2 SYDVKM. The CDR3 consists of 14 residues.

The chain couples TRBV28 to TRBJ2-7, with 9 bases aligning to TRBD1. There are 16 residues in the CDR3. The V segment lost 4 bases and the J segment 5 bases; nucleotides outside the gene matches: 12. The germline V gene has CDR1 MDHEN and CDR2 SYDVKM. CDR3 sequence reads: CASSSRPGQGSNEQYF. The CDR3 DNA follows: TGTGCCAGCAGTTCCCGACCGGGACAGGGATCCAACGAGCAGTACTTC.

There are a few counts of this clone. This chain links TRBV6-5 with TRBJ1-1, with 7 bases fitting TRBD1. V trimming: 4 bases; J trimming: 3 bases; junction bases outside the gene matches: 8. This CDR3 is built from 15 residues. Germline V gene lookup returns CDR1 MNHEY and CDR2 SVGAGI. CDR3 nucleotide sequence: TGTGCCAGCAGTTGGTCCCACAGGGGCGACACTGAAGCTTTCTTT. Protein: CASSWSHRGDTEAFF.

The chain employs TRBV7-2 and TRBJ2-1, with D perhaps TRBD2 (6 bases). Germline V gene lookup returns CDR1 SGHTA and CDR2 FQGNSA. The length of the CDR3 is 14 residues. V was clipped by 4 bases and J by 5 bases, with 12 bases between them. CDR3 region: CASSSYGTHNEQFF. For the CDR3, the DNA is TGTGCCAGCAGCTCTTACGGGACTCACAATGAGCAGTTCTTC.

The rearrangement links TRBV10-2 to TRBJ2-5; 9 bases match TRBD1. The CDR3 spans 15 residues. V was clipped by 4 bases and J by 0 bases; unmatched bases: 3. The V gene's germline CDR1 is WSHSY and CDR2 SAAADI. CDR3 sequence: CASSGWDRDQETQYF. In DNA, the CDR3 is TGCGCCAGCAGTGGGTGGGACAGGGACCAAGAGACCCAGTACTTC.

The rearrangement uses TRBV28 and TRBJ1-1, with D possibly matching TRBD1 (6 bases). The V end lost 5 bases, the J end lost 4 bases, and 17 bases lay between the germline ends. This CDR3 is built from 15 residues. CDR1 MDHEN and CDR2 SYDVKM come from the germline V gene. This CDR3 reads CASSPITPGVTEAFF. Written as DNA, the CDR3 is TGTGCCAGCAGTCCCATCACGCCAGGGGTCACTGAAGCTTTCTTT.

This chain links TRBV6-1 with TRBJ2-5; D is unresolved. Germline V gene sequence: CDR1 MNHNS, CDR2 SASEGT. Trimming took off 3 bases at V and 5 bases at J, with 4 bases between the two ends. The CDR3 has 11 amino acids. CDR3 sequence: CASSDSETQYF. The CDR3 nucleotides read TGTGCCAGCAGTGACTCCGAGACCCAGTACTTC.

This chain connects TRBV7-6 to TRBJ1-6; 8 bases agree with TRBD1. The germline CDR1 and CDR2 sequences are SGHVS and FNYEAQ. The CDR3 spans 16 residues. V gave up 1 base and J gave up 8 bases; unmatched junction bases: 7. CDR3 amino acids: CASSLGRPGQDSPLHF. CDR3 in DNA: TGTGCCAGCAGCTTAGGGCGACCGGGACAGGATTCACCCCTCCACTTT.

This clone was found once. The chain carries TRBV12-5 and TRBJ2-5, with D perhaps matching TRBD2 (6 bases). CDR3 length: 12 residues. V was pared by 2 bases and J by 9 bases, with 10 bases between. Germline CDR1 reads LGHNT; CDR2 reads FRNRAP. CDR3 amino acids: CASGLSRDSQYF. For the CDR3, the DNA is TGTGCTAGTGGTTTGTCCCGGGACTCCCAGTACTTC.